The 9 T cell receptor beta chains presented below share a single source sample, sequenced in a study of shared clonotypes between healthy human individuals. Generated by immunoSEQ multiplex PCR, the TCRdb table keeps only in-frame clones and is missing some. The table has around 690,000 clones, 90% seen once. The specimen was memory CD8+ T cells from PBMCs. Described subset: CD45RO+ cells pooled with CCR7-negative TemRA cells. The receptors originated from a man aged 18 to 29 in good health. Some clones in this sample may be carry-over from other donors' samples.

This clone was seen more than once but under ten times. V gene TRBV4-2 combines with J gene TRBJ2-7, with a possible D match to TRBD1 (5 bases). CDR3 length equals 13 residues. Germline V gives CDR1 LGHNA, CDR2 YNFKEQ. The V end was cut by 2 bases, the J end by 2 bases, with 7 bases between. This chain's CDR3 is CASSQTTAYEQYF. The CDR3 region has the DNA TGTGCCAGCAGCCAAACGACAGCCTACGAGCAGTACTTC.

The chain is built from TRBV11-2 and TRBJ2-6; no reliable D call. The V gene lost 0 bases and the J gene lost 11 bases, with 11 bases spanning the gap. Germline V gene lookup returns CDR1 SGHAT and CDR2 FQNNGV. This CDR3 region has 14 residues. The CDR3 is CASSLDSASDVLTF. The CDR3 DNA sequence: TGTGCCAGCAGCTTAGACTCCGCTTCCGACGTCCTGACTTTC.

The J gene is TRBJ2-1, the V gene TRBV5-6; TRBD2 might be the D (5 bases). CDR1 SGHDT and CDR2 YYEEEE come from the germline V gene. The CDR3 sequence is 15 residues long. The V end lost 0 bases, the J end lost 2 bases, and 9 bases lay between the germline ends. CDR3 region: CASSLDRLTYNEQFF. Here the CDR3 DNA reads TGTGCCAGCAGCTTGGACAGACTAACCTACAATGAGCAGTTCTTC.

The J gene is TRBJ2-7, the V gene TRBV29-1, with a possible D match to TRBD1 (6 bases). Germline CDR1 SQVTM, CDR2 ANQGSEA. V lost 4 bases and J lost 4, with 11 bases in between. The CDR3 has 12 residues. The CDR3 DNA follows: TGCAGCGTTGGAATGAGGGGGTACGAGCAGTACTTC. Protein sequence: CSVGMRGYEQYF.

The chain combines TRBV11-2 with TRBJ2-1; possibly TRBD2 for D (6 bases). The CDR3 is made up of 15 amino acids. Germline V gene data show CDR1 as SGHAT and CDR2 as FQNNGV. V was shortened by 4 bases and J by 8 bases, with 18 bases between the two germline ends. CDR3 in DNA: TGTGCCAGCAGCTCGAGGGAGACTAGGTTCGATGAGCAGTTCTTC. It yields the protein CASSSRETRFDEQFF.

This clone was seen only a few times. The chain has TRBV19 and TRBJ1-1; 9 nucleotides align to TRBD1. The CDR3 is 14 residues long. V was clipped by 5 bases and J by 3 bases; unmatched bases: 4. Looked up from germline, CDR1 is LNHDA and CDR2 is SQIVND (reference sequence). CDR3 sequence: CASSEGTGYTEAFF. The CDR3 DNA reads as TGTGCCAGTAGTGAGGGGACAGGGTACACTGAAGCTTTCTTT.

This chain joins TRBV6-5 and TRBJ2-1, with D perhaps TRBD2 (6 bases). Germline values: CDR1 MNHEY, CDR2 SVGAGI. This CDR3 contains 15 residues. Trimming removed 6 bases at V and 2 bases at J, with 14 bases between. This CDR3 reads CASSHRAGTYNEQFF. The DNA of the CDR3 is TGTGCCAGCAGCCACCGTGCGGGGACCTACAATGAGCAGTTCTTC.

This chain connects TRBV5-6 to TRBJ2-7; maybe TRBD2 (6 bases). CDR1 is SGHDT and CDR2 is YYEEEE in the germline V gene. This CDR3 contains 14 residues. The V end was cut by 0 bases, the J end by 2 bases, with 9 bases between. The CDR3 DNA follows: TGTGCCAGCAGCTTGGGGGGACTGGCCTACGAGCAGTACTTC. Residues: CASSLGGLAYEQYF.

V and J are TRBV9 and TRBJ2-7, with D maybe TRBD1 (5 bases). The CDR3 loop spans 14 amino acids. Germline V gene data show CDR1 as SGDLS and CDR2 as YYNGEE. Deletions cut 3 bases from V and 9 bases from J, with 19 bases between. Written as DNA, the CDR3 is TGTGCCAGCAGCGGACCAGACAGAAACCACGGGCAGTACTTC. It translates to CASSGPDRNHGQYF.